These 18 T cell receptor beta chains originate from one sample sequenced in a study of T cell changes during pregnancy in multiple sclerosis. Assay used: immunoSEQ multiplex PCR; TCRdb lists only in-frame clones, some missing. The sample records about 60,000 clones, 91% being singletons. The source was peripheral blood, collected before pregnancy. These receptor sequences come from a female donor with multiple sclerosis, enrolled in a pregnancy study.

The V call is TRBV5-5, the J call TRBJ2-1; 10 bases match TRBD2. V lost 3 bases, J lost 0 bases, and 6 bases stayed unmatched. This CDR3 region has 17 residues. Germline V gene sequence: CDR1 SGHKS, CDR2 YYEKEE (reference sequence). The CDR3 sequence: CASSSLLAGLSYNEQFF. The CDR3 DNA follows: TGTGCCAGCAGCTCCTTACTAGCGGGGCTCTCCTACAATGAGCAGTTCTTC.

This clone was observed once. The chain links TRBV5-1 to TRBJ1-3; TRBD1 aligns across 8 bases. The length of the CDR3 is 15 residues. The germline V gene has CDR1 SGHRS and CDR2 YFSETQ. Germline trimming cut 5 bases from V and 7 bases from J; bases unmatched to any gene: 11. The CDR3 spells CASRESGGQENTIYF. The CDR3 nucleotides read TGCGCCAGCAGAGAGTCAGGGGGCCAGGAGAACACCATATATTTT.

The gene calls are TRBV9 and TRBJ2-7, with D tentatively TRBD1 (6 bases). Germline V CDR1 and CDR2: SGDLS, YYNGEE. V gave up 2 bases and J gave up 0 bases, with 9 bases separating them. CDR3 length: 14 amino acids. CDR3 sequence: CASSVQGSSYEQYF. In DNA form, the CDR3 reads TGTGCCAGCAGCGTGCAGGGGAGCTCCTACGAGCAGTACTTC.

The rearrangement links TRBV7-2 to TRBJ1-1; no definite D call. V was trimmed by 5 bases and J by 1 base, leaving 8 bases between them. The germline V gene has CDR1 SGHTA and CDR2 FQGNSA. This CDR3 has 13 residues. CDR3 DNA: TGTGCCAGCAGCAAAGCAAAGAACACTGAAGCTTTCTTT. Amino acid sequence: CASSKAKNTEAFF.

The rearrangement joins TRBV12-5 to TRBJ1-1; D gene uncertain. V was pared by 0 bases and J by 0 bases, with 8 bases between. The germline CDR1 and CDR2 sequences are LGHNT and FRNRAP. The CDR3 runs 15 residues. In nucleotides, the CDR3 is TGTGCTAGTGGTTTGGTAACGGGAGTGAACACTGAAGCTTTCTTT. Residues: CASGLVTGVNTEAFF.

The chain recombines TRBV29-1 with TRBJ1-2; maybe TRBD1 (6 bases). The CDR3 totals 14 residues. V was trimmed by 1 base and J by 0 bases, leaving 9 bases between them. Germline CDR1 is SQVTM and CDR2 is ANQGSEA. The CDR3 region is CSVEAHRANYGYTF. In DNA, the CDR3 is TGCAGCGTTGAAGCCCACAGGGCTAACTATGGCTACACCTTC.

The chain combines TRBV7-9 with TRBJ2-7; maybe TRBD2 (7 bases). V gave up 5 bases and J gave up 4 bases, with 21 bases separating them. This CDR3 has 16 amino acids. The germline CDR1 and CDR2 sequences are SEHNR and FQNEAQ (reference sequence). The CDR3 sequence: CASSISRGARGYEQYF. The CDR3, as DNA: TGTGCCAGCAGCATATCACGGGGGGCCCGAGGGTACGAGCAGTACTTC.

As for this clone: Other nucleotide sequences from this sample produce the same CDR3. The gene calls are TRBV6-5 and TRBJ2-5, with 8 bases aligning to TRBD2. The CDR3 covers 13 residues. CDR1 and CDR2 (germline): MNHEY, SVGAGI. After removal of 6 bases from V and 4 bases from J, the junction contained 4 bases not matched to a gene. The CDR3 is CASRRGGGETQYF. CDR3 nucleotide sequence: TGTGCCAGCAGACGGGGGGGCGGAGAGACCCAGTACTTC.

The chain couples TRBV19 to TRBJ1-1; the D gene is possibly TRBD1 (5 bases). The germline gives CDR1 LNHDA, CDR2 SQIVND (reference sequence). The CDR3 spans 15 residues. Trimming stripped 8 bases from V and 1 base from J, with 17 bases between. The CDR3 DNA reads as TGTGCCAGTGTCAACAGGCCCGGGTCGAACACTGAAGCTTTCTTT. This encodes CASVNRPGSNTEAFF. Together with reference TRBV19 and TRBJ1-1, the CDR3 gives the full variable domain: DGGITQSPKYLFRKEGQNVTLSCEQNLNHDAMYWYRQDPGQGLRLIYYSQIVNDFQKGDIAEGYSVSREKKESFPLTVTSAQKNPTAFYLCASVNRPGSNTEAFFGQGTRLTVV.

The rearrangement uses TRBV18 and TRBJ1-1; a weak D match, TRBD1 (5 bases). The CDR3 totals 13 residues. The V end was cut by 3 bases, the J end by 11 bases, with 16 bases between. Germline V gene lookup returns CDR1 KGHSH and CDR2 LQKENI. CDR3 protein: CASSPPGGGEAFF. The CDR3 coding sequence is TGTGCCAGCTCACCCCCGGGGGGTGGAGAGGCTTTCTTT. The whole variable domain, filled in from reference TRBV18 and TRBJ1-1, reads NAGVMQNPRHLVRRRGQEARLRCSPMKGHSHVYWYRQLPEEGLKFMVYLQKENIIDESGMPKERFSAEFPKEGPSILRIQQVVRGDSAAYFCASSPPGGGEAFFGQGTRLTVV.

V and J are TRBV30 and TRBJ1-3, with D possibly being TRBD1 (5 bases). The germline V gene has CDR1 GTSNPN and CDR2 SVGIG (reference sequence). This CDR3 has 16 residues. Trimming stripped 0 bases from V and 0 bases from J, with 12 bases between. The CDR3 spells CAWSVRGGSSGNTIYF. The DNA of the CDR3 is TGTGCCTGGAGTGTACGGGGGGGGAGCTCTGGAAACACCATATATTTT.

This rearrangement joins TRBV18 to TRBJ1-1; a weak D match, TRBD1 (6 bases). CDR3 length equals 13 residues. Trimming removed 6 bases at V and 1 base at J, with 9 bases between. The V gene's germline CDR1 is KGHSH and CDR2 LQKENI. The CDR3 DNA is TGTGCCAGCTCCCGACAGGAGAACACTGAAGCTTTCTTT. Translation: CASSRQENTEAFF.

This clone was seen more than once but under ten times. The chain is built from TRBV4-3 and TRBJ1-1; TRBD1 might be the D (5 bases). The CDR3 length is 13 residues. From germline, CDR1 is LGHNA and CDR2 YSLEER. V dropped 5 bases and J dropped 1 base, with 8 bases sitting between them. This CDR3 is CASSSTGNTEAFF. CDR3 in DNA: TGCGCCAGCAGCTCCACAGGGAACACTGAAGCTTTCTTT.

The chain carries TRBV5-1 and TRBJ2-7, with unresolved D. There are 13 residues in the CDR3. The V and J ends lost 0 bases and 1 base respectively, with 5 bases between them. From germline, CDR1 is SGHRS and CDR2 YFSETQ. The CDR3 protein is CASSLVRSYEQYF. The CDR3 DNA sequence: TGCGCCAGCAGCTTGGTCAGGTCCTACGAGCAGTACTTC.

CDR3 nucleotides: TGTGCCTGGAGTCAGACAGGGGGAGGTGAAAAACTGTTTTTT. Protein sequence: CAWSQTGGGEKLFF. The V and J genes are TRBV30 and TRBJ1-4; 9 bases align to TRBD1. V lost 2 bases, J lost 7 bases, and 5 bases stayed unmatched. This CDR3 has 14 residues. Germline-derived CDR1 and CDR2 are GTSNPN and SVGIG (reference sequence).

This clone was observed a single time. The rearrangement joins TRBV7-8 to TRBJ2-1; the D gene is possibly TRBD2 (5 bases). V lost 5 bases and J lost 2, with 19 bases in between. The CDR3 consists of 17 residues. The germline CDR1 and CDR2 sequences are SGHVS and FQNEAQ. CDR3 residues: CASSAPRRQNPYNEQFF. As DNA, the CDR3 is TGTGCCAGCAGCGCCCCCCGGAGGCAGAACCCCTACAATGAGCAGTTCTTC. Variable domain in full (rest from reference TRBV7-8 and TRBJ2-1): GAGVSQSPRYKVAKRGQDVALRCDPISGHVSLFWYQQALGQGPEFLTYFQNEAQLDKSGLPSDRFFAERPEGSVSTLKIQRTQQEDSAVYLCASSAPRRQNPYNEQFFGPGTRLTVL.

About this clone: This sample includes further DNA sequences coding for the same CDR3. The chain has TRBV6-1 and TRBJ2-5; TRBD2 matches at 11 bases. After removal of 3 bases from V and 5 bases from J, the junction contained 5 bases not matched to a gene. CDR1 and CDR2 (germline): MNHNS, SASEGT. This CDR3 has 15 residues. Here the CDR3 reads CASSELAGGQETQYF. The CDR3 coding sequence is TGTGCCAGCAGTGAGCTAGCGGGGGGCCAGGAGACCCAGTACTTC.

The chain carries TRBV2 and TRBJ1-6; no clear D gene. Germline assignment: CDR1 SNHLY and CDR2 FYNNEI. The V end lost 3 bases, the J end lost 9 bases, and 9 bases lay between the germline ends. The CDR3 is 13 residues long. CDR3 sequence (DNA): TGTGCCAGCAGTGAGGAGGGTCCTTCACCCCTCCACTTT. It encodes CASSEEGPSPLHF.